This T cell receptor (beta chain) comes out of a study of blood T cell repertoires in COVID-19. The wider study: Acute and convalescent COVID-19 samples came from the United States, Italy and Spain. T cells, B-cell-depleted T cells, or PBMCs provided the cDNA or gDNA that served as material.

Original data processing: Amplification from reference gene primers served as the basis for estimated nucleated cell counts. Here immunoSEQ multiplex PCR was the method, and the copy in TCRdb shows in-frame clones only, minus some. The V and J calls and clone size come from that table; D and trimming were worked out from the DNA. The sample lists about 120,000 clones, about 83% occurring once. This receptor was taken from a man between 60 and 75 years old with acute or convalescent COVID-19. Sequences were obtained from peripheral blood.

The DNA for the CDR3 is TGTGCCAGCTCACCGAGAGACATCTCCTACAATGAGCAGTTCTTC. This gives the protein CASSPRDISYNEQFF. J is TRBJ2-1 and V is TRBV18, with D hard to call. CDR1 KGHSH and CDR2 LQKENI come from the germline V gene. Trimming cost V 3 bases and J 0 bases, with 9 bases left between them. This CDR3 is 15 amino acids long.